This T cell receptor (beta chain) was captured in a study of blood T cells in healthy people across ages. Combining a sample-barcoded 5' primer with a J-beta primer mix, a second PCR ran for roughly 6 to 12 cycles. From the 5' RACE reads, TCRdb called clonotypes with MiXCR, one entry per CDR3 protein. The data hold some 1.8 million distinct CDR3 sequences, with about 39% observed a single time. PBMCs numbering at least 6 million were isolated per sample. This clonotype was seen a few times. Its target is not known. The ends were cut back, 5 bases at V and 4 bases at J, with 10 bases in the middle. The CDR3 spans 13 residues. Germline V gene sequence: CDR1 SGHTA, CDR2 FQGTGA. Overall study findings and caveats: Diversity was higher, and naive CD4+ cells more numerous, in long-lived donors than in aged donors.

This clonotype was obtained from a human donor in good health. The V and J genes are TRBV7-3 and TRBJ2-3; D possibly corresponds to TRBD1 (5 bases). The specimen was blood. CDR3 bases: TGTGCCAGCAGCATTGACAGAGCAGATACGCAGTATTTT. Amino acids: CASSIDRADTQYF.